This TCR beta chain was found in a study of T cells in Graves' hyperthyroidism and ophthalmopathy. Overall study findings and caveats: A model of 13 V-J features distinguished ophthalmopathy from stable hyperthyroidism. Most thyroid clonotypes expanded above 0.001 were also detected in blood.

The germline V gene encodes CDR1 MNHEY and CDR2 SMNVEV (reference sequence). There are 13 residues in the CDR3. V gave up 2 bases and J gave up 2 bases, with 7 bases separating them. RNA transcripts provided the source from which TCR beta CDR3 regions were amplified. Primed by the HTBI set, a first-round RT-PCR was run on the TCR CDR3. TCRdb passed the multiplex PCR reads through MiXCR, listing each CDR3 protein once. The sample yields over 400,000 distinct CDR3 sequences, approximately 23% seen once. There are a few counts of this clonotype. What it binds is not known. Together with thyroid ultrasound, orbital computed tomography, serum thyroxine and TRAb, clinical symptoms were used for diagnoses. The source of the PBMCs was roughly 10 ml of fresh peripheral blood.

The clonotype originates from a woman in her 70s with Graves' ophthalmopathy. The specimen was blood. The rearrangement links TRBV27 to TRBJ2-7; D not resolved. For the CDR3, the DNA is TGTGCCAGCAGTTTAGGGAACCCCTACGAGCAGTACTTC. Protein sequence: CASSLGNPYEQYF.